The 24 T cell receptor beta chains below all came from one sample that was sequenced in a study of somatic mutations in cytotoxic T cells in rheumatoid arthritis. Generated by immunoSEQ multiplex PCR, the TCRdb table keeps only in-frame clones and is missing some. The data show nearly 11,000 clones, about 80% seen once. The sample taken for sequencing was CD8+ T cells sorted from blood. These receptors were collected from a woman aged 55-75 years with rheumatoid arthritis.

The chain is built from TRBV29-1 and TRBJ2-1; no definite D call. Trimming pared 7 bases from V and 5 bases from J, leaving 12 bases between. The germline V gene encodes CDR1 SQVTM and CDR2 ANQGSEA. The length of the CDR3 is 12 residues. Here the CDR3 reads CSDLTEHNEQFF. In DNA form, the CDR3 reads TGCAGCGATTTAACAGAGCACAATGAGCAGTTCTTC.

In this sample, this clone turned up a few times. The V gene is TRBV2, the J gene TRBJ2-1, with 8 bases fitting TRBD2. Germline V lookup: CDR1 SNHLY, CDR2 FYNNEI. The CDR3 contains 16 residues. The J segment lost 0 bases and the V segment lost 5 bases, leaving 6 bases of the junction unmatched. The CDR3 spells CASSQGLASSYNEQFF. DNA for the CDR3: TGTGCCAGCAGTCAAGGACTAGCTAGCTCCTACAATGAGCAGTTCTTC.

This clone was detected a few times. CDR3 loop: CASSLAASYNEQFF. The CDR3 bases are TGTGCCAGCAGTTTAGCCGCTAGCTACAATGAGCAGTTCTTC. The chain is built from TRBV27 and TRBJ2-1; the D is unclear. Trimming stripped 2 bases from V and 3 bases from J, with 8 bases between. The CDR3 has 14 residues. Per germline, CDR1 MNHEY and CDR2 SMNVEV (reference sequence).

V gene TRBV19 combines with J gene TRBJ2-1; D is undetermined. In germline, CDR1 is LNHDA, CDR2 SQIVND (reference sequence). The CDR3 length is 12 residues. Trimming pared 6 bases from V and 3 bases from J, leaving 6 bases between. The CDR3 loop is CASSPDYNEQFF. CDR3 sequence (DNA): TGTGCCAGTAGCCCAGACTACAATGAGCAGTTCTTC.

The chain is built from TRBV28 and TRBJ2-7, with TRBD2 as a possible D gene (5 bases). CDR3 size: 15 residues. V lost 2 bases and J 3 bases, leaving 14 bases between the germline ends. CDR1 and CDR2 (germline): MDHEN, SYDVKM. The CDR3 region is CASSLEGERDYEQYF. CDR3 nucleotides: TGTGCCAGCAGTTTAGAGGGAGAGAGGGACTACGAGCAGTACTTC.

The chain recombines TRBV19 with TRBJ2-7; tentatively, D is TRBD1 (6 bases). The CDR3 totals 15 residues. The germline V and J ends were trimmed by 1 base and 2 bases, with 12 bases remaining between them. In germline, CDR1 is LNHDA, CDR2 SQIVND (reference sequence). The chain's CDR3 is CASSIGYRDPYEQYF. DNA for the CDR3: TGTGCCAGTAGTATAGGGTACAGGGATCCCTACGAGCAGTACTTC. Combining the CDR3 with reference TRBV19 and TRBJ2-7 gives the whole variable domain DGGITQSPKYLFRKEGQNVTLSCEQNLNHDAMYWYRQDPGQGLRLIYYSQIVNDFQKGDIAEGYSVSREKKESFPLTVTSAQKNPTAFYLCASSIGYRDPYEQYFGPGTRLTVT.

The rearrangement uses TRBV7-6 and TRBJ1-4; 7 bases agree with TRBD1. Trimming cost V 5 bases and J 16 bases; bases outside gene matches: 16. CDR1 and CDR2 (germline): SGHVS, FNYEAQ. The CDR3 totals 14 residues. In DNA form, the CDR3 reads TGTGCCAGCAGCCCGGGACAGTCGTCTCAGGAGAGGTTTTTT. It codes for CASSPGQSSQERFF.

Turning to this clone: One end of the junction is discordant with germline, which a read error may explain. V and J are TRBV4-1 and TRBJ2-2, with D tentatively TRBD2 (5 bases). From germline, CDR1 is MGHRA and CDR2 YSYEKL. CDR3 size: 16 residues. The CDR3 reads CASSEERVPRTGELFF. DNA of the CDR3: TGCGCCAGCAGCGAAGAGAGGGTCCCCAGGACCGGGGAGCTGTTTTTT.

The V gene is TRBV7-9, the J gene TRBJ2-1, with D possibly being TRBD1 (6 bases). Germline CDR1 and CDR2: SEHNR and FQNEAQ (reference sequence). V lost 2 bases and J lost 10, with 15 bases in between. The CDR3 spans 14 residues. The CDR3 sequence: CASSLYTGLPEQFF. The CDR3 DNA reads TGTGCCAGCAGCTTATACACAGGGCTCCCCGAGCAGTTCTTC.

The rearrangement uses TRBV6-5 and TRBJ2-7; 10 bases align to TRBD2. V shed 3 bases and J 2 bases; nucleotides not matched to a gene: 7. Germline V CDR1 and CDR2: MNHEY, SVGAGI. The CDR3 contains 16 residues. The CDR3 region has the DNA TGTGCCAGCAGTTATAGCAGCGGGAGGGCCGCCTACGAGCAGTACTTC. Its translation is CASSYSSGRAAYEQYF.

This clone was counted between two and nine times. The CDR3 loop is CSVPSQGGYTF. CDR3 DNA sequence: TGCAGCGTTCCAAGCCAGGGGGGCTACACCTTC. The J gene is TRBJ1-2, the V gene TRBV29-1, with D tentatively TRBD1 (6 bases). V lost 5 bases and J lost 8, with 12 bases in between. This CDR3 is built from 11 residues. Germline CDR1 reads SQVTM; CDR2 reads ANQGSEA.

The rearrangement joins TRBV30 to TRBJ2-1; 7 positions match TRBD1. This CDR3 is built from 14 residues. Germline V gene data show CDR1 as GTSNPN and CDR2 as SVGIG (reference sequence). The V segment lost 2 bases and the J segment 7 bases; nucleotides outside the gene matches: 8. CDR3 amino acids: CAWSLGLQGNEQFF. CDR3 coding DNA: TGTGCCTGGAGTCTTGGCCTACAGGGGAATGAGCAGTTCTTC.

The V gene is TRBV27, the J gene TRBJ1-1; TRBD1 matches at 8 bases. Germline V gives CDR1 MNHEY, CDR2 SMNVEV (reference sequence). V shed 6 bases and J 4 bases; nucleotides not matched to a gene: 10. There are 15 residues in the CDR3. CDR3 region: CASRNPDRAGTEAFF. The CDR3 DNA sequence: TGTGCCAGCAGAAACCCGGACAGGGCGGGCACTGAAGCTTTCTTT.

The genes are TRBV19 and TRBJ2-7; D remains ambiguous. This CDR3 contains 14 residues. Germline V gene sequence: CDR1 LNHDA, CDR2 SQIVND (reference sequence). V dropped 4 bases and J dropped 0 bases, with 10 bases sitting between them. The CDR3 nucleotides read TGTGCCAGTAGTACCGGGTCTCCCTCCTACGAGCAGTACTTC. Its translation: CASSTGSPSYEQYF. Full variable domain (remainder filled in from reference TRBV19 and TRBJ2-7): DGGITQSPKYLFRKEGQNVTLSCEQNLNHDAMYWYRQDPGQGLRLIYYSQIVNDFQKGDIAEGYSVSREKKESFPLTVTSAQKNPTAFYLCASSTGSPSYEQYFGPGTRLTVT.

The chain has TRBV15 and TRBJ2-1, with TRBD2 identical over 8 bases. This CDR3 contains 15 residues. V lost 4 bases and J lost 7; bases outside the gene matches: 9. CDR1 is LNHNV and CDR2 is YYDKDF in the germline V gene (reference sequence). CDR3 residues: CATSIARGGGNEQFF. The CDR3 bases are TGTGCCACCAGCATCGCCCGGGGGGGTGGAAATGAGCAGTTCTTC. Full variable domain (missing parts from reference TRBV15 and TRBJ2-1): DAMVIQNPRYQVTQFGKPVTLSCSQTLNHNVMYWYQQKSSQAPKLLFHYYDKDFNNEADTPDNFQSRRPNTSFCFLDIRSPGLGDTAMYLCATSIARGGGNEQFFGPGTRLTVL.

This chain joins TRBV7-9 and TRBJ2-1, with 14 bases matching TRBD2. The CDR3 loop spans 18 amino acids. Germline V CDR1 and CDR2: SEHNR, FQNEAQ (reference sequence). After removal of 3 bases from V and 8 bases from J, the junction contained 12 bases not matched to a gene. The CDR3 DNA follows: TGTGCCAGCAGCTTCCCCCCCACCGGGACTAGCGGGAGATATGAGCAGTTCTTC. Its protein product is CASSFPPTGTSGRYEQFF.

The chain carries TRBV27 and TRBJ2-7; TRBD1 matches at 12 bases. J gave up 5 bases and V 2 bases, and 13 bases lay outside the gene matches. The CDR3 totals 18 residues. In germline, CDR1 is MNHEY, CDR2 SMNVEV (reference sequence). CDR3 sequence reads: CASSLGTGGAKMNHEQYF. The DNA of the CDR3 is TGTGCCAGCAGTTTAGGGACAGGGGGCGCTAAAATGAACCACGAGCAGTACTTC.

The chain is built from TRBV10-3 and TRBJ2-1; no reliable D call. This CDR3 has 15 residues. Trimming cost V 3 bases and J 7 bases, with 16 bases left between them. Germline lookup yields CDR1 ENHRY and CDR2 SYGVKD. The CDR3 protein is CAISDQTWPQNEQFF. CDR3 DNA: TGTGCCATCAGTGACCAAACATGGCCTCAGAATGAGCAGTTCTTC.

The genes are TRBV5-6 and TRBJ1-1; D might be TRBD1 (5 bases). The CDR3 consists of 12 residues. Germline V CDR1 and CDR2: SGHDT, YYEEEE. V was clipped by 2 bases and J by 9 bases, with 11 bases between them. CDR3: CASSFGGGKAFF. CDR3 nucleotide sequence: TGTGCCAGCAGCTTCGGGGGAGGTAAAGCTTTCTTT.

The gene calls are TRBV7-8 and TRBJ2-7, with TRBD2 matching over 8 bases. The ends lost 5 bases at V and 2 bases at J; junction bases unmatched: 11. The CDR3 has 16 residues. Germline assignment: CDR1 SGHVS and CDR2 FQNEAQ. The CDR3 DNA sequence: TGTGCCAGCAGCACCCGGGGGGGGAGGGGCCCCTACGAGCAGTACTTC. Translating gives CASSTRGGRGPYEQYF.

This chain uses TRBV27 with TRBJ2-5; TRBD2 is a possible D gene (5 bases). Per the germline V gene, CDR1 is MNHEY and CDR2 is SMNVEV (reference sequence). This CDR3 contains 14 residues. Trimming left V 2 bases short and J 5 bases short, with 12 bases between. The DNA for the CDR3 is TGTGCCAGCAGTTTAACGGGCCCGGGGGAGACCCAGTACTTC. It codes for CASSLTGPGETQYF.

The gene calls are TRBV7-2 and TRBJ2-7; 7 bases are a match to TRBD2. CDR1 is SGHTA, CDR2 FQGNSA, per germline. The CDR3 is made up of 17 amino acids. With 3 bases clipped from V and 0 bases from J, the junction kept 11 bases outside the gene matches. The CDR3 loop reads CASSFAAGRPSSYEQYF. CDR3 DNA sequence: TGTGCCAGCAGCTTCGCGGCCGGGAGGCCCTCCTCCTACGAGCAGTACTTC.

This chain links TRBV7-9 with TRBJ1-6; 9 bases match TRBD1. Germline-derived CDR1 and CDR2 are SEHNR and FQNEAQ (reference sequence). Trimming removed 6 bases from V and 6 bases from J; junction bases left unmatched: 9. The CDR3 spans 16 residues. This CDR3 reads CASRGQGIGGNSPLHF. In DNA, the CDR3 is TGTGCCAGCAGAGGACAGGGGATAGGGGGTAATTCACCCCTCCACTTT.

This rearrangement joins TRBV4-3 to TRBJ1-4; D unclear. Germline assignment: CDR1 LGHNA and CDR2 YSLEER. This CDR3 comprises 15 residues. Trimming pared 4 bases from V and 0 bases from J, leaving 9 bases between. The CDR3 sequence: CASSLAGATNEKLFF. The CDR3 DNA reads as TGCGCCAGCAGCCTCGCGGGCGCAACTAATGAAAAACTGTTTTTT.